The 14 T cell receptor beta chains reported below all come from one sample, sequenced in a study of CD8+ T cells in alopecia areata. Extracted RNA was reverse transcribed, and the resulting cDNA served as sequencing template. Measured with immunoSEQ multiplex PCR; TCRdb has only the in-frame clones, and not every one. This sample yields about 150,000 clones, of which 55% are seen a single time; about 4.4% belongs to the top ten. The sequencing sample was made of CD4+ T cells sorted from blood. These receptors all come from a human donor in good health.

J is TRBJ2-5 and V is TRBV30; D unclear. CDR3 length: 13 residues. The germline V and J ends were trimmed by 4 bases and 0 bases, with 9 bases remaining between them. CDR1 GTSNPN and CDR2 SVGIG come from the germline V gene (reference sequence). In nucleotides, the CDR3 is TGTGCCTGGACGCGAGGCAACCAAGAGACCCAGTACTTC. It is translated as CAWTRGNQETQYF. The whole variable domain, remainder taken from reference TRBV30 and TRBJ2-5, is SQTIHQWPATLVQPVGSPLSLECTVEGTSNPNLYWYRQAAGRGLQLLFYSVGIGQISSEVPQNLSASRPQDRQFILSSKKLLLSDSGFYLCAWTRGNQETQYFGPGTRLLVL.

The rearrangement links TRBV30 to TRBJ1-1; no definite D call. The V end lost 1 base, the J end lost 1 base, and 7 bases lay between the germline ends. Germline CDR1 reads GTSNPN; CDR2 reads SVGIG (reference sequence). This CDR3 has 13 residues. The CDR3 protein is CAWSDQPNTEAFF. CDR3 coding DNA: TGTGCCTGGAGTGACCAACCGAACACTGAAGCTTTCTTT.

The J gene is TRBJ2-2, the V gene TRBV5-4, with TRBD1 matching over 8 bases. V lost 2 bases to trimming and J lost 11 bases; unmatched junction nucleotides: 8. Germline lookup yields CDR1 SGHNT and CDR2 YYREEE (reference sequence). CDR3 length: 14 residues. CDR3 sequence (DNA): TGTGCCAGCAGCTTTGAGTCCAGGGGGCGCGAGCTGTTTTTT. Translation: CASSFESRGRELFF.

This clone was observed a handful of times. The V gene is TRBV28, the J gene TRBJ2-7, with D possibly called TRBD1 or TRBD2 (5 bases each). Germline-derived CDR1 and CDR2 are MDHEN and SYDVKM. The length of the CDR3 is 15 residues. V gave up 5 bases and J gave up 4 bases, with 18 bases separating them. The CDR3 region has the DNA TGTGCCAGCAGTCGTCCCGGGACGTTATCATACGAGCAGTACTTC. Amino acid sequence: CASSRPGTLSYEQYF.

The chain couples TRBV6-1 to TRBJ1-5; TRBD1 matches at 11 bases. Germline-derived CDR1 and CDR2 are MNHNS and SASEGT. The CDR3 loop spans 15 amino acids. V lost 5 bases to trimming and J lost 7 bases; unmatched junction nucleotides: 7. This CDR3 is CASSMDRGQWQPQHF. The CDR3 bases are TGTGCCAGCAGTATGGACAGGGGGCAATGGCAGCCCCAGCATTTT.

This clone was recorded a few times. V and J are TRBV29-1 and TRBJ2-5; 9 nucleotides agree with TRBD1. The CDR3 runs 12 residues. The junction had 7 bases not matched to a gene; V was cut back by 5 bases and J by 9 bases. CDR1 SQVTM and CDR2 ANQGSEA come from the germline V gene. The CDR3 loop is CSVLSTGGPQYF. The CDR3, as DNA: TGCAGCGTTTTATCGACAGGGGGTCCCCAGTACTTC.

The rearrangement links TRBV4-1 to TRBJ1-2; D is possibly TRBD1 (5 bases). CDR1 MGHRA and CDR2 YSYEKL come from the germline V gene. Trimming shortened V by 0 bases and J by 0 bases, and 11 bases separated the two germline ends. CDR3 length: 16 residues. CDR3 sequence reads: CASSQERRATNYGYTF. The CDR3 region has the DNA TGCGCCAGCAGCCAAGAACGCAGGGCCACTAACTATGGCTACACCTTC.

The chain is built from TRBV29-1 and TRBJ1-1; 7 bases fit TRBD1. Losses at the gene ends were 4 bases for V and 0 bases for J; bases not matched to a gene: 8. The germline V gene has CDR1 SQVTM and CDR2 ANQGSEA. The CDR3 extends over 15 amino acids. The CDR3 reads CSVGRGTRMNTEAFF. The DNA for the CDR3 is TGCAGCGTTGGCAGGGGGACCCGGATGAACACTGAAGCTTTCTTT.

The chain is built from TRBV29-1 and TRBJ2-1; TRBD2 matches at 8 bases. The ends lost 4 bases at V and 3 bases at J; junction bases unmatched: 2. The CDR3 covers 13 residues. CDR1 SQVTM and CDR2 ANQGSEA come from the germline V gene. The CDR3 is CSVGGRSYNEQFF. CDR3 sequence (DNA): TGCAGCGTTGGCGGGAGGAGCTACAATGAGCAGTTCTTC.

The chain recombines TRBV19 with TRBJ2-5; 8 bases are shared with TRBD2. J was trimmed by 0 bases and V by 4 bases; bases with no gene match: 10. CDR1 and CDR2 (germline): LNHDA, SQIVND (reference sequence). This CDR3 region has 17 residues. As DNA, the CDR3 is TGTGCCAGTAGTAGCCGGTGGTCACTAGCGGACCAAGAGACCCAGTACTTC. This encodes CASSSRWSLADQETQYF.

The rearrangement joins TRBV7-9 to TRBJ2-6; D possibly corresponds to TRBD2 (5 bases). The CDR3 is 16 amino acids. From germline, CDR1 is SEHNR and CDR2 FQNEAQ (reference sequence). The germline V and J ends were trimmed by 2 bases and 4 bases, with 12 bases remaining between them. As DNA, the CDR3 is TGTGCCAGCAGCTTAAACCGGAGGCCAGGGGCCAACGTCCTGACTTTC. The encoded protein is CASSLNRRPGANVLTF. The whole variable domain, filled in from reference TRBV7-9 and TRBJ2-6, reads DTGVSQNPRHKITKRGQNVTFRCDPISEHNRLYWYRQTLGQGPEFLTYFQNEAQLEKSRLLSDRFSAERPKGSFSTLEIQRTEQGDSAMYLCASSLNRRPGANVLTFGAGSRLTVL.

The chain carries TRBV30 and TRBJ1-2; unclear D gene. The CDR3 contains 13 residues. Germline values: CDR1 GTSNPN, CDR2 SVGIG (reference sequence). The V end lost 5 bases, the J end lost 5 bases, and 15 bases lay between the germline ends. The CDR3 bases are TGTGCCTGGCAACCAGGACTCCTATATGGCTACACCTTC. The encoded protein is CAWQPGLLYGYTF.

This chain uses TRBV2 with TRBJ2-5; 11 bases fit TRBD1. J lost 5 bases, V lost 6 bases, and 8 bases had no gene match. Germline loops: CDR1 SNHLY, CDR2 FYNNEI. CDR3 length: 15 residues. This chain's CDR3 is CASSRTGGVRETQYF. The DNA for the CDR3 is TGTGCCAGCAGCCGGACAGGGGGCGTTAGGGAGACCCAGTACTTC.

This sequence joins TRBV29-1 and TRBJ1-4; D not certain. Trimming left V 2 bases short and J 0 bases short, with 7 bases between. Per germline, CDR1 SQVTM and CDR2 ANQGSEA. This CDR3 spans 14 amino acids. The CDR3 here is CSVELPSTNEKLFF. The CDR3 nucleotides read TGCAGCGTTGAACTTCCCTCAACTAATGAAAAACTGTTTTTT.